Listed below are T cell receptor beta chains from one sample, sequenced in a study of Graves' ophthalmopathy and Graves' hyperthyroidism. Via MiXCR, TCRdb re-called the multiplex PCR reads, giving one row per CDR3 protein. The table has about 400,000 distinct CDR3 sequences, around 18% seen once. Sample: peripheral blood. The receptors derive from a woman aged 18-29 years with Graves' ophthalmopathy. The CDR3 runs from the conserved cysteine through the conserved F or W. D genes are given only for firm matches. Expanded clones get a size class; other rows say once, few or many, or leave the size out.

V: TRBV2; size: -; D: -; J: TRBJ2-7; DNA: TGTGCCAGCAGTGAAGCAGGCCACTACGAGCAGTACTTC; CDR3: CASSEAGHYEQYF
V: TRBV7-2; size: many; D: -; J: TRBJ2-1; DNA: TGTGCCAGCAGCTTAGGAAAGGATGAGCAGTTCTTC; CDR3: CASSLGKDEQFF
V: TRBV20-1; size: many; D: TRBD2; J: TRBJ2-7; DNA: TGCAGTGCTAGCGGGAGGGCCCCGTACGAGCAGTACTTC; CDR3: CSASGRAPYEQYF
V: TRBV12-3/TRBV12-4; size: -; D: -; J: TRBJ1-5; DNA: TGTGCCAGCAGTTTAGGGCAGGGGTGGCAGCCCCAGCATTTT; CDR3: CASSLGQGWQPQHF
V: TRBV5-5; size: many; D: -; J: TRBJ1-5; DNA: TGTGCCAGCAGCCTGGTTACGGGGCATAGCAATCAGCCCCAGCATTTT; CDR3: CASSLVTGHSNQPQHF
V: TRBV6-2/TRBV6-3; size: many; D: -; J: TRBJ2-6; DNA: TGTGCCAGCACCCCGGGGAGCTCTGGGGCCAACGTCCTGACTTTC; CDR3: CASTPGSSGANVLTF
V: TRBV5-1; size: many; D: TRBD2; J: TRBJ2-7; DNA: TGCGCCAGCAGCTTGGGTCCCCTAGCGGGAGCCCCACCCCACGAGCAGTACTTC; CDR3: CASSLGPLAGAPPHEQYF
V: TRBV15; size: many; D: TRBD1; J: TRBJ1-6; DNA: TGTGCCACCAGCTGGGACAGGGATTACAATTCACCCCTCCACTTT; CDR3: CATSWDRDYNSPLHF
V: TRBV27; size: many; D: -; J: TRBJ1-2; DNA: TGTGCCAGCAGTTTAGGGGGCTGGTCTGGTGGCTACACCTTC; CDR3: CASSLGGWSGGYTF
V: TRBV7-2; size: -; D: -; J: TRBJ2-7; DNA: TGTGCCAGCAGCCCCGCAGCGGCGTCGTCCTACGAGCAGTACTTC; CDR3: CASSPAAASSYEQYF
V: TRBV7-2; size: many; D: -; J: TRBJ1-1; DNA: TGTGCCAGCAGCTTAGCGTCCCTTGAAGCTTTCTTT; CDR3: CASSLASLEAFF
V: TRBV19; size: many; D: -; J: TRBJ2-5; DNA: TGTGCCAGTAGTGACCGGGACTTCCGCAGAGAGACCCAGTACTTC; CDR3: CASSDRDFRRETQYF
V: TRBV12-3/TRBV12-4; size: many; D: TRBD2; J: TRBJ2-7; DNA: TGTGCCAGCAAGGATAGCGGGTACTCCTACGAGCAGTACTTC; CDR3: CASKDSGYSYEQYF
V: TRBV30; size: many; D: -; J: TRBJ2-2; DNA: TGTGCCTGGACGGGAACAGTGAACACCGGGGAGCTGTTTTTT; CDR3: CAWTGTVNTGELFF
V: TRBV19; size: -; D: -; J: TRBJ1-5; DNA: TGTGCCACCTCAGTGGGCGGGACTCTTAGCAATCAGCCCCAGCATTTT; CDR3: CATSVGGTLSNQPQHF
V: TRBV6-1; size: few; D: TRBD2; J: TRBJ2-5; DNA: TGTGCCAGCAGTCTAGCGGGAGGGAACCAAGAGACCCAGTACTTC; CDR3: CASSLAGGNQETQYF
V: TRBV20-1; size: many; D: -; J: TRBJ1-3; DNA: TGCAGTGCTAGATCGGGCAGGACCTCTGGAAACACCATATATTTT; CDR3: CSARSGRTSGNTIYF
V: TRBV12-3/TRBV12-4; size: few; D: -; J: TRBJ1-2; DNA: TGTGCCAGCAGTTTTCGCTGGGCGGCGGGCCCCTATGGCTACACCTTC; CDR3: CASSFRWAAGPYGYTF
V: TRBV28; size: many; D: -; J: TRBJ2-7; DNA: TGTGCCAGCAGTCCGACGGGACGGCGCTACGAGCAGCACTTC; CDR3: CASSPTGRRYEQHF
V: TRBV10-2; size: many; D: -; J: TRBJ2-6; DNA: TGCGCCAGCAGTGCGTATCCTGGGGCCAACGTCCTGACTTTC; CDR3: CASSAYPGANVLTF
V: TRBV10-3; size: many; D: TRBD1; J: TRBJ2-7; DNA: TGTGCCATCAATACCGGGACAGTCTCCTACGAGCAGTACTTC; CDR3: CAINTGTVSYEQYF
V: TRBV5-1; size: many; D: TRBD1; J: TRBJ1-1; DNA: TGCGCCAGCAGCCCCCGACAGGGGGCCGAAGCTTTCTTT; CDR3: CASSPRQGAEAFF
V: TRBV7-2; size: -; D: -; J: TRBJ1-1; DNA: TGTGCCAGCCTTAGGGGCATGAACACTGAAGCTTTCTTT; CDR3: CASLRGMNTEAFF
V: TRBV5-1; size: many; D: -; J: TRBJ2-7; DNA: TGCGCCAGCAGCTTGGAGGCTAGGTGGAACGAGCAGTACTTC; CDR3: CASSLEARWNEQYF
V: TRBV28; size: -; D: TRBD2; J: TRBJ2-7; DNA: TGTGCCAGCAGTTTCGGGAGGGCCGAAGAGCAGTACTTC; CDR3: CASSFGRAEEQYF
V: TRBV29-1; size: many; D: TRBD1; J: TRBJ2-7; DNA: TGCAGCGTCCTGACAGGGAGCTCCTACGAGCAGTACTTC; CDR3: CSVLTGSSYEQYF
V: TRBV7-2; size: many; D: -; J: TRBJ1-5; DNA: TGTGCCAGCAGCTTAGCCGTGGGGCTGGGCAATCAGCCCCAGCATTTT; CDR3: CASSLAVGLGNQPQHF
V: TRBV7-2; size: many; D: -; J: TRBJ2-2; DNA: TGTGCCAGCAGCCCAAATAGGGAGCTGTTTTTT; CDR3: CASSPNRELFF
V: TRBV20-1; size: many; D: -; J: TRBJ1-1; DNA: TGCAGCTATATGGGGGGAGCTTTCTTT; CDR3: CSYMGGAFF
V: TRBV12-3/TRBV12-4; size: many; D: -; J: TRBJ1-1; DNA: TGTGCCAGCAGTTCCGGGAAGAACACTGAAGCTTTCTTT; CDR3: CASSSGKNTEAFF